The 2 T cell receptor beta chains presented below share a single source sample, sequenced in a study of T cell responses to AZD1222 COVID-19 vaccine. Sequencing used immunoSEQ multiplex PCR; TCRdb keeps in-frame clones, though not all of them. The sample records roughly 140,000 clones, under 95% being singletons. This specimen consisted of peripheral blood, obtained on day 0 of AZD1222 vaccination. Source of these receptors: an adult in good health.

The chain is built from TRBV5-6 and TRBJ1-3; no reliable D call. Trimming took 4 bases from V and 0 from J, leaving 11 bases between them. This CDR3 is 15 amino acids long. Looked up from germline, CDR1 is SGHDT and CDR2 is YYEEEE. CDR3 nucleotide sequence: TGTGCCAGCAGCCTTCGACGGTCCTCTGGAAACACCATATATTTT. Residues: CASSLRRSSGNTIYF.

This chain connects TRBV15 to TRBJ2-7, with D uncertain. Germline-derived CDR1 and CDR2 are LNHNV and YYDKDF (reference sequence). V was clipped by 0 bases and J by 0 bases, with 12 bases between them. The CDR3 spans 16 residues. The CDR3 DNA follows: TGTGCCACCAGCAGAGATGGTGCGGATAGCTCCTACGAGCAGTACTTC. Protein sequence: CATSRDGADSSYEQYF.